Below are 14 T cell receptor beta chains sequenced from a single sample in a study of cytomegalovirus exposure and HLA in healthy donors. Primers: 60 Vbeta forward and 13 Jbeta reverse. TCRdb's table, derived via immunoSEQ multiplex PCR, lists solely in-frame clones and lacks some. The table has 120,000 or so clones, roughly 80% seen once. Sequencing was done on a sample of PBMCs. The receptors originated from a man aged 18-30 years in good health and CMV-seropositive.

This clone appeared once. The chain combines TRBV19 with TRBJ2-7, with TRBD1 as a possible D gene (6 bases). The CDR3 loop spans 13 amino acids. Germline V gene sequence: CDR1 LNHDA, CDR2 SQIVND (reference sequence). Trimming cost V 2 bases and J 3 bases, with 8 bases left between them. The chain's CDR3 is CASSIPGDYEQYF. The CDR3 bases are TGTGCCAGTAGTATACCAGGGGACTACGAGCAGTACTTC. The full variable domain, completed using reference TRBV19 and TRBJ2-7, is DGGITQSPKYLFRKEGQNVTLSCEQNLNHDAMYWYRQDPGQGLRLIYYSQIVNDFQKGDIAEGYSVSREKKESFPLTVTSAQKNPTAFYLCASSIPGDYEQYFGPGTRLTVT.

This clone was picked up a small number of times. For the CDR3, the DNA is TGTGCCAGCAGTGGCGGGAACCGGGAGGAGACCCAGTACTTC. Amino acids: CASSGGNREETQYF. The chain links TRBV5-4 to TRBJ2-5; tentatively, D is TRBD2 (6 bases). V was cut by 5 bases and J by 5 bases, with 16 bases left in between. From germline, CDR1 is SGHNT and CDR2 YYREEE (reference sequence). The CDR3 loop spans 14 amino acids. Full variable domain (remainder filled in from reference TRBV5-4 and TRBJ2-5): ETGVTQSPTHLIKTRGQQVTLRCSSQSGHNTVSWYQQALGQGPQFIFQYYREEENGRGNFPPRFSGLQFPNYSSELNVNALELDDSALYLCASSGGNREETQYFGPGTRLLVL.

The CDR3 DNA reads TGTGCCAGCAGCCCGGACAGGGGGCTCTATTACACTGAAGCTTTCTTT. Residues: CASSPDRGLYYTEAFF. This chain links TRBV14 with TRBJ1-1; TRBD1 aligns across 11 bases. In germline, CDR1 is SGHDN, CDR2 FVKESK. Trimming at V came to 4 bases and at J to 3 bases, leaving 7 bases not matched to a gene. This CDR3 region has 16 residues.

The V and J genes are TRBV12-5 and TRBJ2-3; D is possibly TRBD1 (7 bases). The CDR3 covers 15 residues. The germline V and J ends were trimmed by 4 bases and 6 bases, with 17 bases remaining between them. CDR1 LGHNT and CDR2 FRNRAP come from the germline V gene. The CDR3 spells CASGSGGTEFDTQYF. The CDR3 DNA follows: TGTGCTAGTGGTTCCGGCGGGACAGAGTTCGATACGCAGTATTTT.

The chain combines TRBV7-2 with TRBJ1-5; D unresolved. This CDR3 spans 13 amino acids. Germline-derived CDR1 and CDR2 are SGHTA and FQGNSA. The ends were cut back, 2 bases at V and 5 bases at J, with 7 bases in the middle. CDR3 nucleotides: TGTGCCAGCAGCTTACACGGTGATCAGCCCCAGCATTTT. Translated, it gives CASSLHGDQPQHF.

This clone appeared once. The V call is TRBV20-1, the J call TRBJ2-1; D unresolved. The CDR3 spans 11 residues. Trimming shortened V by 6 bases and J by 2 bases, and 5 bases separated the two germline ends. The germline V gene has CDR1 DFQATT and CDR2 SNEGSKA (reference sequence). The CDR3 reads CSAPTYNEQFF. CDR3 nucleotides: TGCAGTGCCCCCACCTACAATGAGCAGTTCTTC.

CDR3 sequence: CASGLVVGADTEAFF. CDR3 DNA sequence: TGTGCTAGTGGTTTGGTAGTGGGAGCGGACACTGAAGCTTTCTTT. V usage is TRBV12-5 and J usage is TRBJ1-1; D unresolved. The germline CDR1 and CDR2 sequences are LGHNT and FRNRAP. V was trimmed by 0 bases and J by 3 bases, leaving 11 bases between them. The CDR3 totals 15 residues.

The chain links TRBV7-2 to TRBJ2-7; D gene ambiguous. The CDR3 is 13 amino acids. Germline lookup yields CDR1 SGHTA and CDR2 FQGNSA. Trimming took 3 bases from V and 1 from J, leaving 7 bases between them. The CDR3 sequence is CASSLVQSYEQYF. The CDR3 nucleotides are TGTGCCAGCAGCTTGGTACAGTCCTACGAGCAGTACTTC.

This clone was seen a single time. The CDR3 end shows no conserved phenylalanine or tryptophan, and so a read error is likely. V is TRBV7-9 and J is TRBJ1-1; D uncertain. The CDR3 contains 13 residues. Germline V gene sequence: CDR1 SEHNR, CDR2 FQNEAQ (reference sequence). Trimming removed 5 bases at V and 10 bases at J, with 17 bases between. The CDR3 DNA reads as TGTGCCAGCAGCGCCCTGTCATCAGTTTTAGCTTTCTCT. Translating it yields CASSALSSVLAFS.

The chain links TRBV30 to TRBJ1-1; tentative D call: TRBD1 (5 bases). The CDR3 totals 13 residues. The germline gives CDR1 GTSNPN, CDR2 SVGIG (reference sequence). Trimming took 0 bases from V and 4 from J, leaving 9 bases between them. The DNA for the CDR3 is TGTGCCTGGAGTGTACAGACAGCCACTGAAGCTTTCTTT. It specifies CAWSVQTATEAFF.

In its sample, this clone was seen a few times. The chain is built from TRBV7-8 and TRBJ1-2; TRBD1 aligns across 9 bases. V lost 2 bases to trimming and J lost 5 bases; unmatched junction nucleotides: 6. The V gene's germline CDR1 is SGHVS and CDR2 FQNEAQ. The CDR3 totals 15 residues. The CDR3 protein is CASSLRTGADYGYTF. The CDR3 DNA is TGTGCCAGCAGCTTAAGGACAGGGGCTGATTATGGCTACACCTTC.

V is TRBV9 and J is TRBJ1-4, with 8 bases that match TRBD1. Germline values: CDR1 SGDLS, CDR2 YYNGEE. The CDR3 runs to 15 residues. With 2 bases clipped from V and 8 bases from J, the junction kept 8 bases outside the gene matches. The CDR3 bases are TGTGCCAGCAGCGTGGTGGACAGGGAGTGCGAAAAACTGTTTTTT. Protein: CASSVVDRECEKLFF.

As for this clone: Other DNA sequences within the sample encode an identical CDR3. The chain has TRBV19 and TRBJ1-3; D ambiguous. Trimming took 3 bases from V and 4 from J, leaving 13 bases between them. CDR1 and CDR2 from the germline V gene are LNHDA and SQIVND (reference sequence). The CDR3 extends over 15 amino acids. DNA for the CDR3: TGTGCCAGTAGTATGAGTGGGCCGGGGGGAAACACCATATATTTT. Translation: CASSMSGPGGNTIYF.

There are a few counts of this clone. The rearrangement joins TRBV9 to TRBJ2-1, with 11 bases that match TRBD2. With V trimmed by 3 bases and J by 8 bases, 10 bases remained unmatched. Germline V gene sequence: CDR1 SGDLS, CDR2 YYNGEE. CDR3 length: 16 amino acids. The CDR3 DNA is TGTGCCAGCAGCGCCGCCCCGGGACTAGCGGTCCATGAGCAGTTCTTC. Protein: CASSAAPGLAVHEQFF.